The 21 T cell receptor beta chains reported below all come from one sample, sequenced in a study of T cell clonality in common variable immunodeficiency. Produced via immunoSEQ multiplex PCR; TCRdb's table is partial and in-frame only. The data show tens of thousands of clones, none appearing only once, with 10% held by the ten largest. Sequencing used peripheral blood mononuclear cells. These receptors were obtained from a person between 18 and 75 years old in good health.

This clone was counted many times. The CDR3 DNA, read in part, is TGTGCCAGCAGCCGGACAGTGTCTGAA. As protein: CASSRTVSE. The CDR3 as a whole reads CASSRTVSEAFF. The V and J genes are TRBV3-1 (or the pseudogene TRBV3-2) and TRBJ1-1; perhaps TRBD1 as D (6 bases). The read gets to within 3 residues of the CDR3 end, and the germline J gene fills in the rest. The CDR3 loop spans 12 amino acids. Trimming cost V 4 bases and J 6 bases, with 9 bases left between them. The V gene's germline CDR1 is LGHDT and CDR2 YNNKEL (reference sequence).

This clone occurred many times. The read comes to an end 3 residues before the CDR3 does, leaving the germline J gene to fill in the end. This chain uses TRBV6-1 with TRBJ1-3; 7 nucleotides match TRBD1. This CDR3 has 15 residues. Losses at the gene ends were 3 bases for V and 3 bases for J; bases not matched to a gene: 5. Germline V gives CDR1 MNHNS, CDR2 SASEGT. CDR3 in amino acids: CASSEEGAYGNTIYF. CDR3 DNA (partial): TGTGCCAGCAGTGAGGAGGGGGCTTATGGAAACACC.

This clone was detected ten times or more. The DNA ends 3 residues before the CDR3 does, and the rest of the CDR3 is filled in from the germline J gene. The chain is built from TRBV11-2 and TRBJ2-7, with 7 bases aligning to TRBD1. In germline, CDR1 is SGHAT, CDR2 FQNNGV. CDR3 length: 15 amino acids. Trimming cost V 1 base and J 3 bases; bases outside gene matches: 6. CDR3 DNA (partial): TGTGCCAGCAGCTTAGTCGGTGACAGGGTCTACGAG. It codes for CASSLVGDRVYE. The complete CDR3 reads CASSLVGDRVYEQYF.

This clone was counted ten times or more. The read finishes 3 residues shy of the CDR3 end, and the germline J gene is used to complete it. This sequence joins TRBV28 and TRBJ1-1; D is unresolved. CDR1 is MDHEN, CDR2 SYDVKM, per germline. The CDR3 totals 12 residues. CDR3 residues: CASSLWSIEAFF. The sequenced part of the CDR3 DNA is TGTGCCAGCAGTTTATGGAGCATAGAA.

This clone was observed at least ten times. The CDR3 end lies 3 residues beyond the end of the read and is filled in from the germline J gene. The chain combines TRBV5-1 with TRBJ2-3; 11 nucleotides line up with TRBD1. J gave up 1 base and V 7 bases, and 17 bases lay outside the gene matches. CDR1 SGHRS and CDR2 YFSETQ come from the germline V gene. This CDR3 contains 19 residues. CDR3 DNA, as far as it was read: TGCGCCAGCTCAGAGCCGGGACAGGGGGTCGGTTATCGCACAGATACG. Translating it yields CASSEPGQGVGYRTDT. The full CDR3 protein reads CASSEPGQGVGYRTDTQYF. The full variable domain, rest sourced from reference TRBV5-1 and TRBJ2-3, is KAGVTQTPRYLIKTRGQQVTLSCSPISGHRSVSWYQQTPGQGLQFLFEYFSETQRNKGNFPGRFSGRQFSNSRSEMNVSTLELGDSALYLCASSEPGQGVGYRTDTQYFGPGTRLTVL.

In its sample, this clone was seen many times. The CDR3 is cut off 3 residues early in the read; its end comes from the germline J gene. The chain combines TRBV6-2 or TRBV6-3 with TRBJ2-1, with D unresolved. This CDR3 spans 12 amino acids. Looked up from germline, CDR1 is MNHEY and CDR2 is SVGEGT. V was trimmed by 1 base and J by 9 bases, leaving 7 bases between them. The DNA read from the CDR3 is TGTGCCAGCAGTTACTACGCGCCTGAG. It codes for CASSYYAPE. The whole CDR3 protein is CASSYYAPEQFF.

This clone was detected many times. The CDR3 end lies 3 residues beyond the end of the read and is filled in from the germline J gene. The chain has TRBV7-6 and TRBJ2-7; 7 bases line up with TRBD1. CDR1 is SGHVS, CDR2 FNYEAQ, per germline. The CDR3 sequence is 16 residues long. Trimming removed 3 bases from V and 2 bases from J; junction bases left unmatched: 10. The CDR3 is CASSLGEQGGPYEQYF. The DNA read from the CDR3 is TGTGCCAGCAGCTTGGGGGAACAAGGGGGCCCCTACGAG.

This clone was found many times. The read ends 3 residues before the CDR3 terminus; that terminus is restored from the germline J gene. The chain is built from TRBV5-1 and TRBJ2-7; TRBD2 agrees at 10 bases. This CDR3 region has 14 residues. Germline V CDR1 and CDR2: SGHRS, YFSETQ. The J segment lost 5 bases and the V segment lost 0 bases, leaving 2 bases of the junction unmatched. CDR3 region: CASSLVAGGDEQYF. The CDR3 DNA, read in part, is TGCGCCAGCAGCTTGGTAGCGGGGGGAGACGAG. Supplemented by reference TRBV5-1 and TRBJ2-7, the full variable domain reads KAGVTQTPRYLIKTRGQQVTLSCSPISGHRSVSWYQQTPGQGLQFLFEYFSETQRNKGNFPGRFSGRQFSNSRSEMNVSTLELGDSALYLCASSLVAGGDEQYFGPGTRLTVT.

This clone appeared many times. The CDR3 bases that were read are TGTGCCAGCTGTACCGGTGGCTATGGC. It translates to CASCTGGYG. The full CDR3 sequence reads CASCTGGYGYTF. The chain employs TRBV6-2 or TRBV6-3 and TRBJ1-2; no reliable D call. With the read ending 3 residues before the CDR3 end, the germline J gene is used to fill in that end. The CDR3 has 12 amino acids. In germline, CDR1 is MNHEY, CDR2 SVGEGT. V lost 8 bases, J lost 4 bases, and 11 bases lay in between.

In regard to this clone: The sequenced fragment ends 3 residues before the CDR3 boundary, so the rest is inferred from the germline J gene. This chain joins TRBV7-2 and TRBJ2-4; perhaps TRBD2 as D (5 bases). Between the trimmed V and J ends, which lost 2 bases and 6 bases, there was a span of 14 bases. The length of the CDR3 is 15 residues. Germline V gives CDR1 SGHTA, CDR2 FQGNSA. The CDR3 spells CASSLTVSRGNIQYF. CDR3 DNA, as far as it was read: TGTGCCAGCAGCTTAACAGTCTCCCGGGGAAACATT.

The sample holds many counts of this clone. The CDR3 end lies 3 residues beyond the end of the read and is filled in from the germline J gene. This chain connects TRBV5-1 to TRBJ1-1; TRBD1 matches 10 bases. The CDR3 length is 14 residues. Germline lookup yields CDR1 SGHRS and CDR2 YFSETQ. The V segment lost 6 bases and the J segment 5 bases; nucleotides outside the gene matches: 7. The sequenced CDR3 bases are TGCGCCAGCACCATGACAGGGGGCTATACTGAA. The encoded protein is CASTMTGGYTE. The full CDR3 is CASTMTGGYTEAFF.

This clone was detected ten times or more. The CDR3 end is not reached by the read, which stops 3 residues before it; the germline J gene fills it in. The chain employs TRBV29-1 and TRBJ1-1, with 8 bases aligning to TRBD1. In germline, CDR1 is SQVTM, CDR2 ANQGSEA. CDR3 size: 13 residues. V lost 0 bases to trimming and J lost 6 bases; unmatched junction nucleotides: 3. The CDR3 here is CSVEDRGLAEAFF. Partial CDR3 DNA: TGCAGCGTTGAAGACAGGGGGCTGGCTGAA.

This clone has at least ten counts. One junction end disagrees with the germline gene, perhaps due to a read error. The read ends 3 residues early relative to the CDR3; the germline J gene fills the gap. This chain uses TRBV7-3 with TRBJ2-2; tentatively, D is TRBD1 (6 bases). The CDR3 runs 13 residues. CDR1 and CDR2 (germline): SGHTA, FQGTGA. The sequenced CDR3 bases are TGTGCCAGCAGCTTACAGGGGACCGAGGAG. Protein: CASSLQGTEE. The full CDR3 is CASSLQGTEELFF. The complete variable domain, with remaining parts taken from reference TRBV7-3 and TRBJ2-2, reads GAGVSQTPSNKVTEKGKYVELRCDPISGHTALYWYRQSLGQGPEFLIYFQGTGAADDSGLPNDRFFAVRPEGSVSTLKIQRTERGDSAVYLCASSLQGTEELFFGEGSRLTVL.

This clone was counted ten times or more. Read sequence stops 3 residues before the CDR3 end, and the germline J gene provides the missing end. The rearrangement links TRBV20-1 to TRBJ2-7, with 7 bases lining up with TRBD2. V shed 3 bases, J shed 0 bases, and the junction held 2 bases outside the gene matches. This CDR3 is 13 amino acids long. Germline CDR1 reads DFQATT; CDR2 reads SNEGSKA (reference sequence). CDR3 DNA, as far as it was read: TGCAGTGCTAGGGGGGGGGACTCCTACGAG. This sequence encodes CSARGGDSYE. The whole CDR3 is CSARGGDSYEQYF.

This clone was counted ten times or more. Coverage ceases 3 residues before the CDR3 finishes, and the germline J gene fills in the end. The V gene is TRBV19, the J gene TRBJ2-3, with unresolved D. Germline assignment: CDR1 LNHDA and CDR2 SQIVND (reference sequence). The ends were cut back, 4 bases at V and 0 bases at J, with 8 bases in the middle. The CDR3 totals 14 residues. The sequenced CDR3 bases are TGTGCCAGTAGTAAGAGCCTTAGCACAGATACG. This translates into CASSKSLSTDT. The CDR3 reads in full as CASSKSLSTDTQYF.

This clone was detected ten times or more. The read is 3 residues too short to cover the CDR3 end, so that end is filled in from the germline J gene. This chain connects TRBV6-2 or TRBV6-3 to TRBJ1-5, with D unclear. The CDR3 has 12 amino acids. The germline V and J ends were trimmed by 7 bases and 6 bases, with 10 bases remaining between them. Germline V CDR1 and CDR2: MNHEY, SVGEGT. The CDR3 protein is CASTHEGQPQHF. CDR3 bases read: TGTGCCAGCACCCACGAGGGTCAGCCC.

This clone was seen repeatedly, ten times or more. With the read ending 3 residues before the CDR3 end, the germline J gene is used to fill in that end. The rearrangement uses TRBV28 and TRBJ1-1, with D possibly TRBD1 on 5 matching bases. From germline, CDR1 is MDHEN and CDR2 SYDVKM. With 4 bases removed from V and 5 bases from J, the gap between germline ends came to 14 bases. The CDR3 has 14 residues. The CDR3 region is CASSSPREGTEAFF. CDR3 DNA, as far as it was read: TGTGCCAGCAGTTCCCCCAGGGAGGGTACTGAA. Full variable domain (outside the CDR3, taken from reference TRBV28 and TRBJ1-1): DVKVTQSSRYLVKRTGEKVFLECVQDMDHENMFWYRQDPGLGLRLIYFSYDVKMKEKGDIPEGYSVSREKKERFSLILESASTNQTSMYLCASSSPREGTEAFFGQGTRLTVV.

This clone has a count of ten or more. The read finishes 3 residues shy of the CDR3 end, and the germline J gene is used to complete it. The chain couples TRBV6-2 or TRBV6-3 to TRBJ2-2, with 9 nucleotides matching TRBD1. Germline loops: CDR1 MNHEY, CDR2 SVGEGT. Unmatched junction bases numbered 10, after V lost 5 bases and J lost 6 bases. This CDR3 has 16 amino acids. CDR3 DNA, as far as it was read: TGTGCCAGCAGTCCGGGACAGGGCCGCGGTTCCGGGGAG. This encodes CASSPGQGRGSGE. The CDR3 reads in full as CASSPGQGRGSGELFF.

In its sample, this clone was seen many times. The CDR3 end falls 3 residues outside the read, so it is completed with the germline J gene. This rearrangement joins TRBV29-1 to TRBJ1-2, with a tentative D call TRBD1 (6 bases). Germline CDR1 reads SQVTM; CDR2 reads ANQGSEA. The CDR3 extends over 12 amino acids. Incomplete CDR3 DNA: TGCAGCGTTGATTCTGACAGGCGAGGC. This encodes CSVDSDRRG. The complete CDR3 sequence is CSVDSDRRGYTF.

This clone was recorded at least ten times. With the read ending 3 residues before the CDR3 end, the germline J gene is used to fill in that end. The V call is TRBV9, the J call TRBJ2-5; 7 nucleotides line up with TRBD2. CDR1 and CDR2 from the germline V gene are SGDLS and YYNGEE. V dropped 2 bases and J dropped 5; count of bases not matched to a gene: 12. The CDR3 totals 16 residues. CDR3 bases read: TGTGCCAGCAGCGTGTCTCGGGACTACCCCCCCGAGACC. Translation: CASSVSRDYPPET. The entire CDR3 protein is CASSVSRDYPPETQYF.

This clone was recorded many times. The CDR3 is cut off 3 residues early in the read; its end comes from the germline J gene. This sequence joins TRBV7-8 and TRBJ1-3, with D possibly TRBD1 on 5 matching bases. V lost 5 bases to trimming and J lost 0 bases, with 8 bases between them. This CDR3 is built from 14 residues. The V gene's germline CDR1 is SGHVS and CDR2 FQNEAQ. The sequenced CDR3 bases are TGTGCCAGCAGCCTGGACATCTCTGGAAACACC. This codes for CASSLDISGNT. The entire CDR3 sequence reads CASSLDISGNTIYF. The variable domain in full, with the rest retrieved from reference TRBV7-8 and TRBJ1-3, is GAGVSQSPRYKVAKRGQDVALRCDPISGHVSLFWYQQALGQGPEFLTYFQNEAQLDKSGLPSDRFFAERPEGSVSTLKIQRTQQEDSAVYLCASSLDISGNTIYFGEGSWLTVV.